This passage covers 16 T cell receptor beta chains from one sample sequenced in a study of vaccination effects on CD4 cells after COVID-19. Profiling relied on immunoSEQ multiplex PCR, and the TCRdb table lists in-frame clones only, not all of them. The sample has approximately 61,000 clones, approximately 80% seen once. Culture lasted roughly eleven days before CD4+ T cell isolation. Each participant received a vaccine that was either BNT162b2 or mRNA-1273, given as two doses. These TCRs' antigens remain unknown. The starting material was CD4+ T cells from PBMCs cultured without peptide, obtained after COVID-19 vaccination. Receptor source: a human donor who received a COVID-19 vaccine.

V and J are TRBV9 and TRBJ2-1; 9 nucleotides align to TRBD1. CDR1 and CDR2 (germline): SGDLS, YYNGEE. V dropped 1 base and J dropped 3; count of bases not matched to a gene: 2. This CDR3 is 15 amino acids long. The CDR3 reads CASSVPGQGYNEQFF. CDR3 in DNA: TGTGCCAGCAGCGTACCGGGACAGGGCTACAATGAGCAGTTCTTC.

This chain's CDR3 is CASSFKGSNEQFF. In DNA form, the CDR3 reads TGTGCCAGCAGTTTTAAGGGGAGCAATGAGCAGTTCTTC. V and J are TRBV12-3 or TRBV12-4 and TRBJ2-1; the D call may be TRBD1 or TRBD2 (5 bases each). The ends were cut back, 3 bases at V and 6 bases at J, with 9 bases in the middle. The CDR3 is made up of 13 amino acids.

The genes are TRBV6-6 and TRBJ2-7; TRBD2 might be the D (6 bases). V lost 5 bases to trimming and J lost 2 bases, with 13 bases between them. CDR1 is MNHNY and CDR2 is SVGAGI in the germline V gene (reference sequence). The CDR3 runs 14 residues. The CDR3 DNA is TGTGCCAGCAGTCCCCACGGAGGGACCTACGAGCAGTACTTC. Amino acid sequence: CASSPHGGTYEQYF.

The rearrangement links TRBV19 to TRBJ1-2, with TRBD1 matching 9 bases. The germline V gene has CDR1 LNHDA and CDR2 SQIVND (reference sequence). J gave up 7 bases and V 5 bases, and 14 bases lay outside the gene matches. The CDR3 totals 16 residues. The CDR3: CASSSGTGQGESGYTF. As DNA, the CDR3 is TGTGCCAGTAGTTCCGGGACAGGGCAGGGGGAGAGTGGCTACACCTTC.

V and J are TRBV30 and TRBJ2-1; TRBD1 agrees at 11 bases. The CDR3 runs 16 residues. After removal of 2 bases from V and 8 bases from J, the junction contained 11 bases not matched to a gene. The germline gives CDR1 GTSNPN, CDR2 SVGIG (reference sequence). The CDR3 nucleotides are TGTGCCTGGAGTATCCCTCGGGACAGGGGGTTGGATGAGCAGTTCTTC. The encoded protein is CAWSIPRDRGLDEQFF.

The chain has TRBV5-5 and TRBJ2-1; TRBD2 agrees at 8 bases. CDR1 and CDR2 from the germline V gene are SGHKS and YYEKEE (reference sequence). With 0 bases clipped from V and 4 bases from J, the junction kept 6 bases outside the gene matches. This CDR3 comprises 16 residues. Written as DNA, the CDR3 is TGTGCCAGCAGCTTGGATGTGCGGGGGGCGTACAATGAGCAGTTCTTC. It translates to CASSLDVRGAYNEQFF. Full variable domain (rest looked up from reference TRBV5-5 and TRBJ2-1): DAGVTQSPTHLIKTRGQQVTLRCSPISGHKSVSWYQQVLGQGPQFIFQYYEKEERGRGNFPDRFSARQFPNYSSELNVNALLLGDSALYLCASSLDVRGAYNEQFFGPGTRLTVL.

This clone has a single count. The rearrangement joins TRBV9 to TRBJ1-5; no clear D gene. The V gene's germline CDR1 is SGDLS and CDR2 YYNGEE. CDR3 length: 14 amino acids. The ends were cut back, 2 bases at V and 3 bases at J, with 9 bases in the middle. The CDR3 coding sequence is TGTGCCAGCAGCGTCTGGGGAGACAATCAGCCCCAGCATTTT. Protein: CASSVWGDNQPQHF.

The chain carries TRBV10-3 and TRBJ2-3; the match to TRBD2 covers 8 bases. Germline assignment: CDR1 ENHRY and CDR2 SYGVKD. J lost 5 bases, V lost 2 bases, and 9 bases had no gene match. This CDR3 is built from 16 residues. The CDR3 loop is CAISEPTGRVGDTQYF. The CDR3 nucleotides read TGTGCCATCAGTGAGCCGACCGGGAGGGTCGGAGATACGCAGTATTTT.

This clone has a handful of counts. The rearrangement uses TRBV15 and TRBJ2-2; 7 positions agree with TRBD2. This CDR3 contains 14 residues. After removal of 5 bases from V and 4 bases from J, the junction contained 4 bases not matched to a gene. The germline V gene encodes CDR1 LNHNV and CDR2 YYDKDF (reference sequence). The CDR3 coding sequence is TGTGCCACCAGCGGGGGGGTAGGCACCGGGGAGCTGTTTTTT. Its protein is CATSGGVGTGELFF.

This chain links TRBV7-8 with TRBJ1-2, with D maybe TRBD1 (5 bases). V lost 6 bases, J lost 5 bases, and 16 bases lay in between. The CDR3 spans 14 residues. In germline, CDR1 is SGHVS, CDR2 FQNEAQ. The CDR3 bases are TGTGCCAGCAGTCGTGGCCCGGGGGGGTATGGCTACACCTTC. The encoded protein is CASSRGPGGYGYTF.

This chain connects TRBV3-1 (or the pseudogene TRBV3-2) to TRBJ1-1; D is possibly TRBD1 (5 bases). Germline CDR1 LGHDT, CDR2 YNNKEL (reference sequence). This CDR3 has 12 residues. With 4 bases removed from V and 4 bases from J, the gap between germline ends came to 7 bases. CDR3: CASSPGGTEAFF. DNA for the CDR3: TGTGCCAGCAGCCCGGGGGGCACTGAAGCTTTCTTT.

This clone was seen more than once but under ten times. V and J are TRBV28 and TRBJ2-7; a weak D match, TRBD2 (6 bases). The germline V gene encodes CDR1 MDHEN and CDR2 SYDVKM. The CDR3 totals 12 residues. The germline V and J ends were trimmed by 7 bases and 4 bases, with 11 bases remaining between them. CDR3 DNA: TGTGCCAGCAATCCCGCGGGGTACGAGCAGTACTTC. Protein sequence: CASNPAGYEQYF.

The J gene is TRBJ2-3, the V gene TRBV19, with TRBD2 identical over 10 bases. V was clipped by 1 base and J by 1 base; unmatched bases: 2. Germline CDR1 reads LNHDA; CDR2 reads SQIVND (reference sequence). CDR3 length: 16 residues. CDR3 sequence reads: CASSIVAGGGTDTQYF. The CDR3 DNA reads TGTGCCAGTAGTATAGTAGCGGGAGGAGGCACAGATACGCAGTATTTT.

V usage is TRBV28 and J usage is TRBJ1-2; 7 bases match TRBD1. This CDR3 has 11 residues. Trimming removed 4 bases from V and 7 bases from J; junction bases left unmatched: 0. CDR1 is MDHEN and CDR2 is SYDVKM in the germline V gene. The CDR3 sequence is CASSSGGGYTF. CDR3 sequence (DNA): TGTGCCAGCAGTTCAGGGGGTGGCTACACCTTC.

The chain combines TRBV6-5 with TRBJ1-1; 8 positions match TRBD1. CDR3 length: 14 residues. The trim removed 8 bases at V and 0 bases at J, leaving 5 bases unmatched. CDR1 and CDR2 (germline): MNHEY, SVGAGI. The CDR3 DNA is TGTGCCAGCCAGGGGGCCTTTATGAACACTGAAGCTTTCTTT. Its protein product is CASQGAFMNTEAFF.

The chain couples TRBV29-1 to TRBJ2-3; 9 nucleotides align to TRBD1. Germline trimming cut 7 bases from V and 0 bases from J; bases unmatched to any gene: 11. Germline V gives CDR1 SQVTM, CDR2 ANQGSEA. The CDR3 has 16 residues. The CDR3: CSGNRGLWESTDTQYF. DNA for the CDR3: TGCAGCGGGAACAGGGGGCTCTGGGAAAGCACAGATACGCAGTATTTT.